Detailed here is one TCR beta chain. What it binds is unknown. Stimulus-free culture yielded autoproliferating CFSE-dim and non-proliferating CFSE-high T cells, each sequenced separately. Replicate wells were pooled after about seven days of stimulus-free culture of 45 million to 50 million CFSE-labeled PBMCs. CFSE at approximately 0.5 uM labeled the PBMCs, which were then cultured unstimulated. Germline V gives CDR1 MNHNS, CDR2 SASEGT. V trimming: 8 bases; J trimming: 5 bases; junction bases outside the gene matches: 5. The CDR3 is made up of 13 amino acids. Sequenced by immunoSEQ multiplex PCR; TCRdb stores in-frame clones only, minus some. The sample has about 32,000 clones, around 86% seen once. This specimen comes from a study of memory B cells and T cells in multiple sclerosis. Study-wide points: Compartments had unequal clone-set sizes, affecting shared clonotype counts.

The TCR sequence derives from a human donor with multiple sclerosis. The chain is built from TRBV6-1 and TRBJ2-2; 7 nucleotides agree with TRBD2. Sequenced: PBMCs from blood kept in culture. CDR3 amino acids: CASGEGLTGELFF. The CDR3 region has the DNA TGTGCCAGCGGGGAGGGGCTGACCGGGGAGCTGTTTTTT.